This TCR beta chain was identified during a study of vaccination effects on CD4 cells after COVID-19. Study overall: Every well got around 1.9 million PBMC, which were grown with 10 IU/ml IL-2 and around 10 ug/ml peptides.

For this clone: The antigen is unknown.

Method: immunoSEQ multiplex PCR; TCRdb's copy keeps in-frame clones and lacks some. The table lists 50,000 to 60,000 clones, approximately 72% of them singletons, with about 4.5% in the top ten. Isolation of CD4+ T cells took place after 10 days of culture. Two doses of either BNT162b2 or mRNA-1273 were given to each participant. CDR1 is MNHNS, CDR2 SASEGT, per germline. With 2 bases removed from V and 7 bases from J, the gap between germline ends came to 5 bases. This CDR3 has 11 residues. The receptor's source is a human donor who received a COVID-19 vaccine. The source was CD4+ T cells from PBMCs cultured without peptide, collected after COVID-19 vaccination. The chain employs TRBV6-1 and TRBJ2-5; D call uncertain. CDR3 nucleotide sequence: TGTGCCAGCAGTGAATCGGGGACCCAGTACTTC. Translated: CASSESGTQYF.